This T cell receptor beta chain was obtained from a study of blood T cell repertoires in COVID-19. About the research overall: Researchers got acute and convalescent COVID-19 samples from the United States, Italy and Spain. Sample material is recorded as cDNA or gDNA derived from T cells, B-cell-depleted T cells, or PBMCs.

TCRdb's table, derived via immunoSEQ multiplex PCR, lists solely in-frame clones and lacks some. Of 210,000 or so clones in the sample, under 90% were seen once. This TCR was sampled from a woman in her forties or fifties with acute COVID-19. Source material: PBMCs or T cells enriched from blood (not recorded which).

Written as DNA, the CDR3 is TGCGCCAGCAGCGCGCTACAGGGCACAGATACGCAGTATTTT. Translated: CASSALQGTDTQYF. V and J are TRBV5-1 and TRBJ2-3, with D possibly matching TRBD1 (5 bases). Trimming left V 4 bases short and J 1 base short, with 10 bases between. Germline V gives CDR1 SGHRS, CDR2 YFSETQ. The CDR3 loop spans 14 amino acids.